The entry that follows covers one T cell receptor beta chain sequence. Its target is unknown. The data were obtained in a study of shared clonotypes between healthy human individuals. Genomic DNA from each subset was divided evenly over several immunoSEQ plates. Study processing details: ImmunoSEQ gave junction-only sequences without quality scores, so filtering differed. Produced via immunoSEQ multiplex PCR; TCRdb's table is partial and in-frame only. V, J and clone size derive from that table, while D and trimming were established from the DNA sequence. The repertoire includes about 1 million clones, about 75% of them detected once, and approximately 1.5% sits in the top ten. Study-wide results and caveats: Among non-shared clonotypes, generation probabilities were lower than among those shared by all four donors.

With 3 bases removed from V and 5 bases from J, the gap between germline ends came to 10 bases. This CDR3 spans 13 amino acids. Germline V lookup: CDR1 WNHNN, CDR2 SYGVQD (reference sequence). Sample: memory CD4+ T cells sorted from blood. Described subset: CD45RA-negative fraction. The V and J genes are TRBV10-1 and TRBJ1-2; D is unclear. This TCR came from a man aged 18 to 35 in good health. The CDR3 nucleotides read TGCGCCAGCAGTGATAACCCGAGATATGGCTACACCTTC. It specifies CASSDNPRYGYTF.